The 14 T cell receptor beta chains below were found in one sample sequenced in a study of T cells in Graves' hyperthyroidism and ophthalmopathy. Amplified TCR beta CDR3 regions came from RNA transcripts. With the HTBI primer set, the TCR CDR3 went through a first round of RT-PCR. TCRdb re-called the multiplex PCR reads with MiXCR, one entry per CDR3 protein. The sample includes around 400,000 distinct CDR3 sequences, 13% to 15% seen only once; the top ten take about 21%. The material sequenced was blood. The receptors were sampled from a woman aged 55-70 years with Graves' ophthalmopathy.

This clonotype was detected many times. The chain is built from TRBV6-1 and TRBJ2-5; TRBD2 matches at 11 bases. Looked up from germline, CDR1 is MNHNS and CDR2 is SASEGT. Trimming cost V 3 bases and J 4 bases; bases outside gene matches: 1. The CDR3 has 14 amino acids. This CDR3 is CASSDSGRGETQYF. Here the CDR3 DNA reads TGTGCCAGCAGTGATAGCGGGAGGGGAGAGACCCAGTACTTC.

This clonotype was recorded many times. The chain carries TRBV6-5 and TRBJ2-2; D might be TRBD2 (5 bases). This CDR3 is 16 amino acids long. Per the germline V gene, CDR1 is MNHEY and CDR2 is SVGAGI. Between the trimmed V and J ends, which lost 0 bases and 4 bases, there was a span of 12 bases. The DNA of the CDR3 is TGTGCCAGCAGTTACTCTGTGGGAGATAGCACCGGGGAGCTGTTTTTT. It yields the protein CASSYSVGDSTGELFF.

Worth noting for this clonotype: One end of the junction fails to match germline, which may point to a read error. This chain links TRBV12-3 or TRBV12-4 with TRBJ2-7, with 8 bases identical to TRBD2. This CDR3 contains 15 residues. The DNA of the CDR3 is TGTGCCAGCAGTTTAGGGACTAGCTCCCTATCCGAGCAGCACTTC. It codes for CASSLGTSSLSEQHF.

This clonotype was counted at least ten times. This chain connects TRBV12-3 or TRBV12-4 to TRBJ1-5, with TRBD1 matching over 7 bases. V was clipped by 6 bases and J by 5 bases; unmatched bases: 4. The CDR3 runs 13 residues. For the CDR3, the DNA is TGTGCCAGCAGCCTCAGGGGGGATCAGCCCCAGCATTTT. It encodes CASSLRGDQPQHF.

This clonotype was counted at least ten times. The gene calls are TRBV5-1 and TRBJ2-3; 8 nucleotides match TRBD2. The V gene's germline CDR1 is SGHRS and CDR2 YFSETQ. The CDR3 is made up of 16 amino acids. Germline trimming cut 3 bases from V and 1 base from J; bases unmatched to any gene: 7. This CDR3 is CASSSTGTRRTDTQYF. In DNA form, the CDR3 reads TGCGCCAGCAGCTCCACAGGGACTAGGCGCACAGATACGCAGTATTTT.

Ten or more counts support this clonotype. The V call is TRBV7-9, the J call TRBJ2-5, with TRBD1 matching 7 bases. After removal of 5 bases from V and 4 bases from J, the junction contained 10 bases not matched to a gene. CDR3 length: 15 residues. Germline CDR1 SEHNR, CDR2 FQNEAQ (reference sequence). CDR3 DNA sequence: TGTGCCAGCAGCCAACCACAGGGGAAAGGAGAGACCCAGTACTTC. Amino acids: CASSQPQGKGETQYF.

This rearrangement joins TRBV5-1 to TRBJ1-6; D is uncertain. The ends were cut back, 2 bases at V and 10 bases at J, with 16 bases in the middle. Germline V gene sequence: CDR1 SGHRS, CDR2 YFSETQ. The CDR3 sequence is 15 residues long. The CDR3 loop is CASSFAADLESPLHF. As DNA, the CDR3 is TGCGCCAGCAGCTTCGCGGCGGATCTCGAGTCACCCCTCCACTTT. Supplemented by reference TRBV5-1 and TRBJ1-6, the full variable domain reads KAGVTQTPRYLIKTRGQQVTLSCSPISGHRSVSWYQQTPGQGLQFLFEYFSETQRNKGNFPGRFSGRQFSNSRSEMNVSTLELGDSALYLCASSFAADLESPLHFGNGTRLTVT.

The rearrangement links TRBV5-5 to TRBJ2-1; D not resolved. The germline gives CDR1 SGHKS, CDR2 YYEKEE (reference sequence). This CDR3 has 11 amino acids. The V and J ends lost 2 bases and 6 bases respectively, with 3 bases between them. CDR3 sequence (DNA): TGTGCCAGCAGCTTTACCAATGAGCAGTTCTTC. It specifies CASSFTNEQFF.

This clonotype was found many times. Here the CDR3 reads CASSVATGRGVDEQFF. The CDR3 nucleotides are TGTGCCAGCAGCGTAGCAACGGGGAGGGGTGTCGATGAGCAGTTCTTC. The V and J genes are TRBV9 and TRBJ2-1; 7 bases are a match to TRBD2. V dropped 0 bases and J dropped 8; count of bases not matched to a gene: 11. CDR3 length: 16 residues. Germline CDR1 is SGDLS and CDR2 is YYNGEE.

The chain has TRBV20-1 and TRBJ2-3, with TRBD2 matching 7 bases. V shed 2 bases, J shed 2 bases, and the junction held 10 bases outside the gene matches. The germline CDR1 and CDR2 sequences are DFQATT and SNEGSKA (reference sequence). This CDR3 is built from 16 residues. CDR3 sequence reads: CSARPRERTNTDTQYF. In nucleotides, the CDR3 is TGCAGTGCTAGACCGCGGGAGCGGACGAACACAGATACGCAGTATTTT.

This clonotype was seen more than once but under ten times. The chain is built from TRBV20-1 and TRBJ2-1; 13 positions agree with TRBD2. The CDR3 is made up of 15 amino acids. With V trimmed by 6 bases and J by 3 bases, 5 bases remained unmatched. The germline V gene encodes CDR1 DFQATT and CDR2 SNEGSKA (reference sequence). CDR3 amino acids: CSALRTSGSYNEQFF. CDR3 sequence (DNA): TGCAGTGCCCTTCGGACTAGCGGGAGCTACAATGAGCAGTTCTTC.

This clonotype was counted ten times or more. The rearrangement links TRBV6-1 to TRBJ2-6; maybe TRBD1 (6 bases). Trimming stripped 6 bases from V and 2 bases from J, with 17 bases between. The CDR3 loop spans 17 amino acids. Per germline, CDR1 MNHNS and CDR2 SASEGT. The CDR3 loop is CASSADRSSPGANVLTF. CDR3 nucleotides: TGTGCCAGCAGCGCCGACAGGTCCTCGCCTGGGGCCAACGTCCTGACTTTC.

This clonotype was observed at least ten times. This chain connects TRBV18 to TRBJ1-2; D call uncertain. Germline CDR1 reads KGHSH; CDR2 reads LQKENI. The CDR3 length is 13 residues. Between the trimmed V and J ends, which lost 2 bases and 2 bases, there was a span of 6 bases. The DNA of the CDR3 is TGTGCCAGCTCACCAGACATAAACTATGGCTACACCTTC. Translation: CASSPDINYGYTF. Using reference TRBV18 and TRBJ1-2 for the parts outside the CDR3, the full variable domain is NAGVMQNPRHLVRRRGQEARLRCSPMKGHSHVYWYRQLPEEGLKFMVYLQKENIIDESGMPKERFSAEFPKEGPSILRIQQVVRGDSAAYFCASSPDINYGYTFGSGTRLTVV.

This clonotype was seen at least ten times. The chain links TRBV20-1 to TRBJ2-7, with D maybe TRBD2 (6 bases). The germline V gene encodes CDR1 DFQATT and CDR2 SNEGSKA (reference sequence). This CDR3 is 13 amino acids long. V was cut by 6 bases and J by 2 bases, with 14 bases left in between. The CDR3 protein is CSATQTRPYEQYF. Here the CDR3 DNA reads TGCAGTGCCACCCAGACTAGACCCTACGAGCAGTACTTC.